The 14 T cell receptor beta chains below come from one sample, sequenced in a study of blood T cell repertoires in COVID-19. Libraries were prepared by immunoSEQ multiplex PCR; TCRdb keeps only in-frame clonotypes and omits some of them. The sample has under 300,000 clones, 84% seen once. Source material: peripheral blood. These receptors originate from a middle-aged woman who had recovered from COVID-19.

The chain carries TRBV28 and TRBJ2-7, with TRBD2 as a possible D gene (6 bases). Trimming shortened V by 2 bases and J by 6 bases, and 11 bases separated the two germline ends. The V gene's germline CDR1 is MDHEN and CDR2 SYDVKM. This CDR3 contains 13 residues. The CDR3 region is CASSLGQGGEQYF. CDR3 DNA sequence: TGTGCCAGCAGTTTAGGGCAGGGAGGCGAGCAGTACTTC.

This clone was picked up one time. The chain has TRBV24-1 and TRBJ1-2; D is unclear. Trimming shortened V by 0 bases and J by 10 bases, and 8 bases separated the two germline ends. CDR1 is KGHDR and CDR2 is SFDVKD in the germline V gene. The CDR3 length is 12 residues. Written as DNA, the CDR3 is TGTGCCACCAGTGATTTGAAGGCGGACTACACCTTC. Translated: CATSDLKADYTF.

The J gene is TRBJ2-2, the V gene TRBV7-2; possible D gene TRBD1, 5 bases. Germline V gene lookup returns CDR1 SGHTA and CDR2 FQGNSA. V lost 5 bases, J lost 0 bases, and 10 bases lay in between. CDR3 length: 15 residues. The CDR3 region is CASSGRQTNTGELFF. For the CDR3, the DNA is TGTGCCAGCAGCGGCCGACAGACGAACACCGGGGAGCTGTTTTTT. The variable domain in full, with the rest retrieved from reference TRBV7-2 and TRBJ2-2, is GAGVSQSPSNKVTEKGKDVELRCDPISGHTALYWYRQSLGQGLEFLIYFQGNSAPDKSGLPSDRFSAERTGGSVSTLTIQRTQQEDSAVYLCASSGRQTNTGELFFGEGSRLTVL.

The chain joins TRBV28 to TRBJ2-7; a weak D match, TRBD2 (6 bases). Germline-derived CDR1 and CDR2 are MDHEN and SYDVKM. V was cut by 3 bases and J by 4 bases, with 13 bases left in between. This CDR3 is 14 amino acids long. CDR3 DNA sequence: TGTGCCAGCAGTTTGGCGGGGTTGGAGTACGAGCAGTACTTC. Translation: CASSLAGLEYEQYF. Full variable domain (rest looked up from reference TRBV28 and TRBJ2-7): DVKVTQSSRYLVKRTGEKVFLECVQDMDHENMFWYRQDPGLGLRLIYFSYDVKMKEKGDIPEGYSVSREKKERFSLILESASTNQTSMYLCASSLAGLEYEQYFGPGTRLTVT.

This sequence joins TRBV19 and TRBJ1-5, with D possibly being TRBD1 (6 bases). There are 15 residues in the CDR3. CDR1 is LNHDA and CDR2 is SQIVND in the germline V gene (reference sequence). V lost 6 bases and J 5 bases, leaving 17 bases between the germline ends. CDR3 in amino acids: CASSREGQSHQPQHF. In DNA form, the CDR3 reads TGTGCCAGTAGCCGTGAAGGACAGAGTCATCAGCCCCAGCATTTT.

The chain joins TRBV6-6 to TRBJ2-2; tentatively, D is TRBD1 (6 bases). Per germline, CDR1 MNHNY and CDR2 SVGAGI (reference sequence). Between the trimmed V and J ends, which lost 6 bases and 3 bases, there was a span of 17 bases. The CDR3 totals 16 residues. CDR3 sequence (DNA): TGTGCCAGCAGACGAAGCCGGGACAAGTACACCGGGGAGCTGTTTTTT. This codes for CASRRSRDKYTGELFF.

The chain has TRBV28 and TRBJ1-2, with D tentatively TRBD1 (5 bases). The CDR3 totals 18 residues. CDR1 is MDHEN and CDR2 is SYDVKM in the germline V gene. Trimming stripped 2 bases from V and 8 bases from J, with 27 bases between. CDR3 DNA: TGTGCCAGCAGTTTAATAGAGCCCACACAGGAGCCAGAGGAAGGCTACACCTTC. Protein sequence: CASSLIEPTQEPEEGYTF.

The J gene is TRBJ2-7, the V gene TRBV9, with TRBD1 identical over 8 bases. CDR1 and CDR2 from the germline V gene are SGDLS and YYNGEE. The CDR3 spans 13 residues. Germline trimming cut 1 base from V and 5 bases from J; bases unmatched to any gene: 2. In DNA form, the CDR3 reads TGTGCCAGCAGCGTACGGACAGGGAACGAGCAGTACTTC. Residues: CASSVRTGNEQYF.

The chain combines TRBV2 with TRBJ1-4; perhaps TRBD1 as D (6 bases). The CDR3 runs 13 residues. V gave up 6 bases and J gave up 10 bases, with 15 bases separating them. From germline, CDR1 is SNHLY and CDR2 FYNNEI. The CDR3 sequence is CASSPGIQGKLFF. CDR3 nucleotide sequence: TGTGCCAGCAGCCCGGGAATACAGGGAAAACTGTTTTTT. Full variable domain (missing parts from reference TRBV2 and TRBJ1-4): EPEVTQTPSHQVTQMGQEVILRCVPISNHLYFYWYRQILGQKVEFLVSFYNNEISEKSEIFDDQFSVERPDGSNFTLKIRSTKLEDSAMYFCASSPGIQGKLFFGSGTQLSVL.

This chain joins TRBV28 and TRBJ1-6; weak D call: TRBD1 (6 bases). The germline V and J ends were trimmed by 2 bases and 8 bases, with 16 bases remaining between them. The CDR3 runs to 16 residues. CDR1 is MDHEN, CDR2 SYDVKM, per germline. The CDR3 region is CASSLRPDSRYSPLHF. DNA of the CDR3: TGTGCCAGCAGTTTAAGACCGGACAGCCGATATTCACCCCTCCACTTT. Full variable domain (rest looked up from reference TRBV28 and TRBJ1-6): DVKVTQSSRYLVKRTGEKVFLECVQDMDHENMFWYRQDPGLGLRLIYFSYDVKMKEKGDIPEGYSVSREKKERFSLILESASTNQTSMYLCASSLRPDSRYSPLHFGNGTRLTVT.

V is TRBV18 and J is TRBJ1-1; TRBD1 matches at 7 bases. Unmatched junction bases numbered 8, after V lost 0 bases and J lost 4 bases. The germline CDR1 and CDR2 sequences are KGHSH and LQKENI. This CDR3 spans 16 amino acids. CDR3 nucleotides: TGTGCCAGCTCACCACCGGAGGGGGCGAGGGTCACTGAAGCTTTCTTT. This translates into CASSPPEGARVTEAFF.

This rearrangement joins TRBV7-9 to TRBJ1-2; D not resolved. CDR1 SEHNR and CDR2 FQNEAQ come from the germline V gene (reference sequence). This CDR3 comprises 14 residues. V lost 3 bases, J lost 4 bases, and 12 bases lay in between. In nucleotides, the CDR3 is TGTGCCAGCAGCTTTTGGAGCGACTCCTATGGCTACACCTTC. This sequence encodes CASSFWSDSYGYTF.

This chain uses TRBV3-1 (or the pseudogene TRBV3-2) with TRBJ2-4; D possibly corresponds to TRBD2 (5 bases). Germline CDR1 reads LGHDT; CDR2 reads YNNKEL (reference sequence). CDR3 size: 14 residues. V was shortened by 4 bases and J by 6 bases, with 13 bases between the two germline ends. The CDR3 loop is CASSPLGKLNIQYF. CDR3 in DNA: TGTGCCAGCAGCCCTCTCGGGAAATTAAACATTCAGTACTTC.

The genes are TRBV5-1 and TRBJ1-1, with unresolved D. V was shortened by 0 bases and J by 0 bases, with 6 bases between the two germline ends. The length of the CDR3 is 14 residues. CDR1 is SGHRS, CDR2 YFSETQ, per germline. The CDR3 bases are TGCGCCAGCAGCTTGGACCAGGTGAACACTGAAGCTTTCTTT. It specifies CASSLDQVNTEAFF.